The TCR beta chain under discussion was sequenced for a study of Ad26.COV2.S vaccination and SARS-CoV-2 variants. Study-level background: A COV1001 Ad26.COV2.S trial-arm participant provided the sample.

Treatment reported: approximately 18 received Ad26.COV2.S at low or high dose, single or two shots; 5 received placebo; per-sample allocation not given. It was on day 63 after the first vaccine or placebo injection that samples were taken. V lost 0 bases to trimming and J lost 7 bases, with 13 bases between them. Germline V lookup: CDR1 GTSNPN, CDR2 SVGIG (reference sequence). CDR3 size: 15 residues. Produced via immunoSEQ multiplex PCR; TCRdb's table is partial and in-frame only. The sample consists of roughly 510,000 clones, 87% of them appearing once. The material sequenced was peripheral blood, taken in a trial of Ad26.COV2.S vaccine versus placebo. The chain employs TRBV30 and TRBJ1-6, with TRBD1 as a possible D gene (6 bases). The sequence came from a person aged 18 to 65 who received the Ad26.COV2.S COVID-19 vaccine or a placebo. The CDR3 region is CAWSVGAEVNSPLHF. CDR3 DNA sequence: TGTGCCTGGAGTGTGGGGGCAGAGGTGAATTCACCCCTCCACTTT.